This is a list of T cell receptor beta chains from one sample in a study of blood T cells in healthy people across ages. TCRdb processed the 5' RACE reads anew with MiXCR; each CDR3 protein has one entry. The sample has about 780,000 distinct CDR3 sequences, 35% to 50% seen once. Specimen: blood. Every receptor here comes from a man older than 75 in good health. CDR3s include the opening cysteine and the closing phenylalanine or tryptophan. D genes are given only for firm matches. Not every row has a clone size; where given, it reads once, few, many or a size class.

clone_size | d_call | j_call | v_call | cdr3_nt | cdr3_aa
. | . | TRBJ1-2 | TRBV20-1 | TGCAGTGCTAGAGGATCAGGGGACTATGGCTACACCTTC | CSARGSGDYGYTF
few | TRBD1 | TRBJ2-7 | TRBV20-1 | TGCAGTGTTAGAGGGACAGGGGACTACGAGCAGTACTTC | CSVRGTGDYEQYF
. | . | TRBJ2-7 | TRBV6-2/TRBV6-3 | TGTGCCAGCGAAGGTGATACCTTCTCGAGCTCCTACGAGCAGTACTTC | CASEGDTFSSSYEQYF
. | . | TRBJ1-1 | TRBV5-1 | TGCGCCAGCAGTCGTTCCAGGACAGCGAACACTGAAGCTTTCTTT | CASSRSRTANTEAFF
once | . | TRBJ2-3 | TRBV27 | TGTGCCACCGATCCGGGACCCAACACAGATACGCAGTATTTT | CATDPGPNTDTQYF
few | . | TRBJ2-3 | TRBV20-1 | TGCAGTGCTAGAGTGCTTGGCCAGGGAGATACGCAGTATTTT | CSARVLGQGDTQYF
. | . | TRBJ2-5 | TRBV20-1 | TGCAGTGCTAGAGGCCAGCTTGAGACCCAGTACTTC | CSARGQLETQYF
. | . | TRBJ2-3 | TRBV7-6 | TGTGCCAGCAGCTTTTCTATGGACACAGATACGCAGTATTTT | CASSFSMDTDTQYF
. | TRBD1 | TRBJ2-7 | TRBV10-3 | TGTGCCATCAATCTCTCAGGGGGACGGGACGAGCAGTACTTC | CAINLSGGRDEQYF
. | . | TRBJ2-2 | TRBV6-4 | TGTGCCAGCAGTCGGGAGTCGAACACCGGGGAGCTGTTTTTT | CASSRESNTGELFF
. | . | TRBJ2-3 | TRBV20-1 | TGCAGTGCTAGACGTGAGCGGAGGAAAGATACGCAGTATTTT | CSARRERRKDTQYF
. | . | TRBJ1-2 | TRBV19 | TGTGCCAGCCCAAAGTATGGCTACACCTTC | CASPKYGYTF
few | . | TRBJ2-5 | TRBV4-1 | TGCGCCAGCAGCCAAGTAGGGAATGCCGAAACGGGGCGGTACTTC | CASSQVGNAETGRYF
. | TRBD2 | TRBJ2-3 | TRBV11-2 | TGTGCCAGCAGCTTCATGGGACTAGCGAGCACAGATACGCAGTATTTT | CASSFMGLASTDTQYF
. | . | TRBJ1-2 | TRBV2 | TGTGCCAGCAGTGGGTCGGAAGGGAATTACTATGGCTACACCTTC | CASSGSEGNYYGYTF
. | TRBD1 | TRBJ2-7 | TRBV6-2/TRBV6-3 | TGTGCCAGCACTCGGACAGGGGGCAGGTACGAGCAGTACTTC | CASTRTGGRYEQYF
few | TRBD2 | TRBJ2-1 | TRBV5-1 | TGCGCCAGCAAACTAGCGGCGCCGAATGAGCAGTTCTTC | CASKLAAPNEQFF
. | . | TRBJ2-5 | TRBV21-1 | TGTGCCAGCAGCAAAGACAGCTACGAAGAGACCCAGTACTTC | CASSKDSYEETQYF
. | . | TRBJ2-5 | TRBV18 | TGTGCCAGCTCACCATTCATCCTCGGGGTGTGGGAAGAGACCCAGTACTTC | CASSPFILGVWEETQYF
. | TRBD1 | TRBJ1-6 | TRBV7-2 | TGTGCCAGCAGGGGGGGAGGGGGCGCGGGAAATTCACCCCTCCACTTT | CASRGGGGAGNSPLHF
. | TRBD1 | TRBJ2-1 | TRBV5-1 | TGCGCCAGCAGCTTGCTTCCGGACAGGTACAATGAGCAGTTCTTC | CASSLLPDRYNEQFF
. | . | TRBJ1-6 | TRBV12-3/TRBV12-4 | TGTGCCAGCAGTCAGGGTTTCTATAATTCACCCCTCCACTTT | CASSQGFYNSPLHF
once | TRBD2 | TRBJ2-7 | TRBV6-1 | TGTGCCAGCAGTGAAGGGGGGGGGAACCCCTACGAGCAGTACTTC | CASSEGGGNPYEQYF
few | TRBD2 | TRBJ2-7 | TRBV29-1 | TGCAGCGTTGATGGACTAGCGGGCTACGAGCAGTACTTC | CSVDGLAGYEQYF
. | TRBD2 | TRBJ2-3 | TRBV28 | TGTGCCAGCAGTCGCCCGACTAGCGGAAGACACACAGATACGCAGTATTTT | CASSRPTSGRHTDTQYF
. | . | TRBJ2-3 | TRBV29-1 | TGCAGCGTTGGACGGAGCACAGATACGCAGTATTTT | CSVGRSTDTQYF
few | TRBD1 | TRBJ1-2 | TRBV12-3/TRBV12-4 | TGTGCCAGCAGTTTAGTCGGGACAGGGGCCGGCTACACCTTC | CASSLVGTGAGYTF
few | . | TRBJ2-2 | TRBV7-9 | TGTGCCAGCAGCTTTGGGGAGCTGTTTTTT | CASSFGELFF
. | . | TRBJ2-7 | TRBV4-1 | TGCGCCAGCAGCCCCCTCCGGGACGGTCCCTACGAGCAGTACTTC | CASSPLRDGPYEQYF
. | . | TRBJ1-2 | TRBV12-3/TRBV12-4 | TGTGCCAGCAGTCTGTACGGGCAGGCGACGGGTGGCTACACCTTC | CASSLYGQATGGYTF
. | TRBD2 | TRBJ2-1 | TRBV11-2 | TGTGCCAGCAGCGTAAGGGAGACTAGCGGGAGTCGATTTTGTGAGCAGTTCTTC | CASSVRETSGSRFCEQFF
few | TRBD1 | TRBJ1-2 | TRBV12-3/TRBV12-4 | TGTGCCAGCAGCCGAGTTAGGACAGGTCCTAACTATGGCTACACCTTC | CASSRVRTGPNYGYTF
once | . | TRBJ1-6 | TRBV6-2/TRBV6-3 | TGTGCCAGCAGTTACACAGGGTGGGATTCACCCCTCCACTTT | CASSYTGWDSPLHF
many | . | TRBJ2-3 | TRBV7-8 | TGTGCCAGCAGCTTGAGGGAGACAGATACGCAGTATTTT | CASSLRETDTQYF
. | . | TRBJ2-3 | TRBV7-2 | TGTGCCACCACCAACACCGCCCCAGATACGCAGTATTTT | CATTNTAPDTQYF
. | . | TRBJ2-7 | TRBV7-3 | TGTGCCAGCGGTCGGGGGTCCCACGAGCAGTACTTC | CASGRGSHEQYF
. | . | TRBJ2-7 | TRBV6-5 | TGTGACAGCAGTTACTCTGGCCACGAGCAGTACTTC | CDSSYSGHEQYF
many | . | TRBJ2-3 | TRBV29-1 | TGCAGCGTTGATCGGTCCTCAGGGCAGTATTTT | CSVDRSSGQYF
. | . | TRBJ2-5 | TRBV7-2 | TGTGCCAGCAGCCCCCGTATTGGGGCCCAGTACTTC | CASSPRIGAQYF
. | . | TRBJ1-2 | TRBV20-1 | TGCAGTGCCTGGGTTGACTATGGCTACACCTTC | CSAWVDYGYTF
. | . | TRBJ2-1 | TRBV20-1 | TGCAGTGCTGGAAGCGGGCCCATCTACAATGAGCAGTTCTTC | CSAGSGPIYNEQFF
. | TRBD2 | TRBJ2-1 | TRBV7-9 | TGTGCCAGCAGCTTATATGGCGGGAGTATAGATGAGCAGTTCTTC | CASSLYGGSIDEQFF
few | . | TRBJ2-5 | TRBV4-2 | TGTGCCAGCAGCCAAGGGTTGGGGGAAGAGACCCAGTACTTC | CASSQGLGEETQYF